This T cell receptor beta chain is from a study of T-cell reconstitution after alpha-beta-depleted transplantation in children. Study-level points and caveats: Newly made T cells mostly supplied T-cell counts and diversity one year after transplant.

Researchers prepared the TCRbeta library using unique molecular identifiers, the study reports. Via MiXCR, TCRdb re-called the PCR reads, giving one row per CDR3 protein. The sample has about 600,000 distinct CDR3 sequences, roughly 13% seen once. The sample holds a few counts of this clonotype. Its target is unknown. CDR1 and CDR2 from the germline V gene are SGHTA and FQGNSA. The CDR3 loop spans 14 amino acids. V was clipped by 4 bases and J by 4 bases, with 14 bases between them. The TCR was taken from a male patient between 5 and 17 years old who had a stem cell transplant for acute myeloid leukemia, so the T cells may come from the graft donor. The sequencing here drew on PBMCs, mostly from graft donor cells, taken 360 days after TCRalphabeta/CD19-depleted stem cell transplant. The gene calls are TRBV7-2 and TRBJ2-7; no clear D. The CDR3 is CASSYPTSGYEQYF. As DNA, the CDR3 is TGTGCCAGCAGCTACCCGACCTCCGGGTACGAGCAGTACTTC.